The 16 T cell receptor beta chains below come from one sample, sequenced in a study of blood T cells in healthy people across ages. A second PCR, run for about 6 to 12 cycles, used a sample-barcoded 5' primer plus a J-beta primer mix. TCRdb redid the calling of the 5' RACE reads with MiXCR, one entry per CDR3 protein. This table has some 920,000 distinct CDR3 sequences, just over 50% appearing once. The specimen was blood. These receptor sequences come from a woman aged 55-70 years in good health.

This chain joins TRBV9 and TRBJ2-7; D tentatively reads TRBD1 or TRBD2 (5 bases each). V was clipped by 4 bases and J by 1 base, with 12 bases between them. Germline V lookup: CDR1 SGDLS, CDR2 YYNGEE. The CDR3 runs 14 residues. DNA of the CDR3: TGTGCCAGCAGCCCCGGGACCCAGTCCTACGAGCAGTACTTC. It is translated as CASSPGTQSYEQYF.

J is TRBJ2-5 and V is TRBV27; possibly TRBD2 for D (6 bases). The DNA end is more similar to TRBJ2-7, so the J call may be wrong. Germline-derived CDR1 and CDR2 are MNHEY and SMNVEV (reference sequence). The CDR3 has 14 residues. CDR3 DNA: TGTGCCAGCAGTATCGCGGGATTAAGCGGCGAGCAGTACTTC. It yields the protein CASSIAGLSGEQYF.

The CDR3 coding sequence is TGTGCCACCAGTGACCGCCTTACTCCACAAGAGACCCAGTACTTC. It translates to CATSDRLTPQETQYF. The gene calls are TRBV24-1 and TRBJ2-5; D uncertain. V lost 4 bases and J 2 bases, leaving 13 bases between the germline ends. Germline V CDR1 and CDR2: KGHDR, SFDVKD. CDR3 length: 15 residues.

This clonotype was recorded a few times. This sequence joins TRBV20-1 and TRBJ2-3, with TRBD1 identical over 7 bases. Germline V CDR1 and CDR2: DFQATT, SNEGSKA (reference sequence). The CDR3 totals 14 residues. V lost 5 bases, J lost 4 bases, and 9 bases stayed unmatched. The CDR3 DNA sequence: TGCAGTGCTTTTCCGCGACAGGGCGCAGATACGCAGTATTTT. Amino acid sequence: CSAFPRQGADTQYF.

The chain is built from TRBV4-1 and TRBJ2-3; 8 bases are a match to TRBD2. V shed 8 bases, J shed 3 bases, and the junction held 7 bases outside the gene matches. This CDR3 has 14 residues. Germline V gives CDR1 MGHRA, CDR2 YSYEKL. CDR3 DNA: TGCGCCAGCCGGGTAGGCGGGAGGACAGATACGCAGTATTTT. Translated, it gives CASRVGGRTDTQYF.

The V gene is TRBV28, the J gene TRBJ1-2; 7 bases map to TRBD1. Looked up from germline, CDR1 is MDHEN and CDR2 is SYDVKM. With V trimmed by 7 bases and J by 4 bases, 12 bases remained unmatched. The CDR3 totals 15 residues. In nucleotides, the CDR3 is TGTGCCAGCACCGTAGGGGGCCCTCAGCTCTATGGCTACACCTTC. As protein: CASTVGGPQLYGYTF.

As DNA, the CDR3 is TGTGCCAGCAGCTTTTCGGAGTTTGATACGCAGTATTTT. Protein: CASSFSEFDTQYF. V usage is TRBV7-3 and J usage is TRBJ2-3; D is ambiguous. Germline-derived CDR1 and CDR2 are SGHTA and FQGTGA. Trimming shortened V by 3 bases and J by 6 bases, and 10 bases separated the two germline ends. The CDR3 sequence is 13 residues long.

A single count supports this clonotype. The chain joins TRBV7-8 to TRBJ2-1; TRBD1 matches at 7 bases. Germline V gene lookup returns CDR1 SGHVS and CDR2 FQNEAQ. The CDR3 spans 13 residues. Trimming removed 4 bases from V and 6 bases from J; junction bases left unmatched: 3. In DNA, the CDR3 is TGTGCCAGCAGCTCGGACAGGTCCAATGAGCAGTTCTTC. It encodes CASSSDRSNEQFF. The whole variable domain, remainder taken from reference TRBV7-8 and TRBJ2-1, is GAGVSQSPRYKVAKRGQDVALRCDPISGHVSLFWYQQALGQGPEFLTYFQNEAQLDKSGLPSDRFFAERPEGSVSTLKIQRTQQEDSAVYLCASSSDRSNEQFFGPGTRLTVL.

The CDR3 DNA reads as TGTGCCAGCAGTATGGGGAGATACGAGCAGTACTTC. It is translated as CASSMGRYEQYF. The chain joins TRBV6-1 to TRBJ2-7, with a possible D match to TRBD2 (5 bases). CDR1 and CDR2 from the germline V gene are MNHNS and SASEGT. V gave up 5 bases and J gave up 4 bases, with 9 bases separating them. The CDR3 runs to 12 residues.

This clonotype was seen a few times. The CDR3 is CASTGGVSTDTQYF. As DNA, the CDR3 is TGTGCCAGCACCGGGGGGGTTAGCACAGATACGCAGTATTTT. J is TRBJ2-3 and V is TRBV7-2, with TRBD2 matching over 8 bases. The V gene's germline CDR1 is SGHTA and CDR2 FQGNSA. The junction had 3 bases not matched to a gene; V was cut back by 7 bases and J by 0 bases. The CDR3 runs 14 residues.

J is TRBJ2-7 and V is TRBV7-8; 10 positions match TRBD2. V trimming: 2 bases; J trimming: 6 bases; junction bases outside the gene matches: 4. The length of the CDR3 is 14 residues. Germline assignment: CDR1 SGHVS and CDR2 FQNEAQ. The CDR3 bases are TGTGCCAGCAGCTTAAGCGGGAGGGCCCCCGAGCAGTACTTC. It yields the protein CASSLSGRAPEQYF.

This chain joins TRBV24-1 and TRBJ2-3, with a weak D call TRBD2 (6 bases). Germline assignment: CDR1 KGHDR and CDR2 SFDVKD. Trimming removed 4 bases at V and 11 bases at J, with 15 bases between. The CDR3 contains 13 residues. The CDR3, as DNA: TGTGCCACCAGTGACCCCGGGAGCAATGAGCAGTATTTT. Amino acids: CATSDPGSNEQYF.

This clonotype has just a few counts. This chain links TRBV12-3 or TRBV12-4 with TRBJ2-5; D may match TRBD1 or TRBD2 (5 bases each). CDR3 length: 17 residues. V lost 6 bases to trimming and J lost 5 bases, with 25 bases between them. The CDR3 DNA sequence: TGTGCCAGCAGCCTAGTTCGGATAACAGGAGAGGGGGAGACCCAGTACTTC. Its protein is CASSLVRITGEGETQYF.

The chain joins TRBV2 to TRBJ2-4; no definite D call. This CDR3 comprises 12 residues. CDR1 is SNHLY, CDR2 FYNNEI, per germline. Trimming pared 6 bases from V and 5 bases from J, leaving 8 bases between. The CDR3 DNA follows: TGTGCCAGCAGGATTACGGAAAACATTCAGTACTTC. It codes for CASRITENIQYF.

The J gene is TRBJ2-3, the V gene TRBV29-1; 8 bases agree with TRBD1. This CDR3 region has 12 residues. Germline lookup yields CDR1 SQVTM and CDR2 ANQGSEA. Germline trimming cut 8 bases from V and 3 bases from J; bases unmatched to any gene: 4. The CDR3 loop reads CSRGQATDTQYF. In nucleotides, the CDR3 is TGCAGCAGGGGACAGGCAACAGATACGCAGTATTTT.

The chain joins TRBV10-2 to TRBJ1-5, with D unresolved. Germline lookup yields CDR1 WSHSY and CDR2 SAAADI. The CDR3 is made up of 13 amino acids. V was trimmed by 4 bases and J by 3 bases, leaving 7 bases between them. CDR3 DNA: TGCGCCAGCAGTGGCGGTTTCAATCAGCCCCAGCATTTT. Residues: CASSGGFNQPQHF.